A single TCR beta chain is shown here with its context. Recruitment covered roughly 24 US areas and drew participants whose ages spanned roughly 18 to 100 years. The study assigned cohorts using participant-reported clinical history. Methods used by the authors: Nucleated cell number was recorded as an estimate derived from reference gene primer amplification. Data came from immunoSEQ multiplex PCR; TCRdb stores just in-frame clones and leaves some out. V and J calls and clone size are as listed in that table; D and trimming were resolved from the DNA. The profile shows 200,000 to 300,000 clones, about 84% of them singletons. This specimen comes from a study of blood T cell repertoires in COVID-19. The CDR3 has 16 amino acids.

The clonotype was recovered from a woman between 50 and 59 years old who had recovered from COVID-19. Source material: PBMCs or T cells enriched from blood (not recorded which). The rearrangement uses TRBV1 and TRBJ2-7; no DNA check was done on the table's D call, TRBD2. TRBV1 is a listed pseudogene. CDR3 loop: CTSSQRRAGPCYEQYF. The CDR3 nucleotides read TGCACCAGCAGCCAACGACGAGCGGGACCTTGCTACGAGCAGTACTTC.